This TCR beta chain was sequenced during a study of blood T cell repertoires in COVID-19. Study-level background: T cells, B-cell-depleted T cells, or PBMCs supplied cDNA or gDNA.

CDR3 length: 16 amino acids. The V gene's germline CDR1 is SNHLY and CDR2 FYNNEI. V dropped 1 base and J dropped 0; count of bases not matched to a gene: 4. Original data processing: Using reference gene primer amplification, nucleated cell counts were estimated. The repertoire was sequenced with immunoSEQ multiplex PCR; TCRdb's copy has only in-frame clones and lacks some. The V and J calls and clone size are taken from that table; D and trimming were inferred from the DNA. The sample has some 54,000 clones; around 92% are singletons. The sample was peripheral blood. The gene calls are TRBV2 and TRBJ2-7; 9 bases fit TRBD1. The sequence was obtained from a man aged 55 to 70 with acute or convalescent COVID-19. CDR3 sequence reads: CASSEVGQGDSYEQYF. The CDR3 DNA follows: TGTGCCAGCAGTGAAGTGGGACAGGGCGACTCCTACGAGCAGTACTTC.